A selection of T cell receptor beta chains follows, all from one sample in a study of T cell responses to AZD1222 COVID-19 vaccine. Produced via immunoSEQ multiplex PCR; TCRdb's table is partial and in-frame only. The data hold about 140,000 clones, with roughly 92% observed a single time. The sequences come from peripheral blood, collected on day 0 of AZD1222 vaccination. The receptors originated from an adult in good health. Both conserved end residues are part of each CDR3. The order of the fields is clone size, D gene, V gene, J gene, CDR3 DNA, CDR3 protein. D genes are given only for firm matches. The size field is filled for only some rows; it gives once, few, many or a size class.

clone_size: .
d_call: .
v_call: TRBV6-5
j_call: TRBJ1-2
cdr3_nt: TGTGCCAGCAGTTACTCGTGGCGGACAGACCACTATGGCTACACCTTC
cdr3_aa: CASSYSWRTDHYGYTF

clone_size: .
d_call: .
v_call: TRBV6-6
j_call: TRBJ1-5
cdr3_nt: TGTGCCAGCAGTAGAGGGACAAACTATAGCAATCAGCCCCAGCATTTT
cdr3_aa: CASSRGTNYSNQPQHF

clone_size: once
d_call: TRBD1
v_call: TRBV5-4
j_call: TRBJ2-1
cdr3_nt: TGTGCCAGCAGCATACAGGGGTCCTCCTACAATGAGCAGTTCTTC
cdr3_aa: CASSIQGSSYNEQFF

clone_size: .
d_call: TRBD1
v_call: TRBV14
j_call: TRBJ2-3
cdr3_nt: TGTGCCAGCAGCCAAGTGACAGGGCTTCAGGCAGATACGCAGTATTTT
cdr3_aa: CASSQVTGLQADTQYF

clone_size: .
d_call: .
v_call: TRBV7-9
j_call: TRBJ2-1
cdr3_nt: TGTGCCAGCAGCTTAGCCGGCGGGTCCCTTAACAATGAGCAGTTCTTC
cdr3_aa: CASSLAGGSLNNEQFF

clone_size: .
d_call: .
v_call: TRBV11-3
j_call: TRBJ2-5
cdr3_nt: TGTGCCAGCAGCTTAGGTGGGGGAGAGAAGACCCAGTACTTC
cdr3_aa: CASSLGGGEKTQYF

clone_size: .
d_call: .
v_call: TRBV6-1
j_call: TRBJ2-7
cdr3_nt: TGTGCCAGCAGTGAGTCGGGGGTCCGCTACGAGCAGTACTTC
cdr3_aa: CASSESGVRYEQYF

clone_size: .
d_call: .
v_call: TRBV28
j_call: TRBJ1-6
cdr3_nt: TGTGCCAGCAGCCTACAGGGTAGCTATAATTCACCCCTCCACTTT
cdr3_aa: CASSLQGSYNSPLHF

clone_size: once
d_call: TRBD2
v_call: TRBV29-1
j_call: TRBJ2-1
cdr3_nt: TGCAGCGTCTACCCGGGAGGGGCAAGCTCCTACAATGAGCAGTTCTTC
cdr3_aa: CSVYPGGASSYNEQFF

clone_size: .
d_call: .
v_call: TRBV10-3
j_call: TRBJ1-1
cdr3_nt: TGTGCCATCAACCGGGCGGCGGGCACTGAAGCTTTCTTT
cdr3_aa: CAINRAAGTEAFF

clone_size: .
d_call: .
v_call: TRBV7-2
j_call: TRBJ2-3
cdr3_nt: TGTGCCAGCAGCCCACGACCCAGTACAGATACGCAGTATTTT
cdr3_aa: CASSPRPSTDTQYF

clone_size: .
d_call: TRBD1
v_call: TRBV28
j_call: TRBJ1-2
cdr3_nt: TGTGCCAGCAGTTTGGGGAGGGCAGGGGGAGATGGCTACACCTTC
cdr3_aa: CASSLGRAGGDGYTF

clone_size: .
d_call: .
v_call: TRBV7-2
j_call: TRBJ2-5
cdr3_nt: TGTGCCAGCAGCTTAGCTCGGAACCAAGAGACCCAGTACTTC
cdr3_aa: CASSLARNQETQYF

clone_size: .
d_call: .
v_call: TRBV2
j_call: TRBJ1-2
cdr3_nt: TGTGCCAGCAGTGAATACGGTGCAGCGAGCTATGGCTACACCTTC
cdr3_aa: CASSEYGAASYGYTF

clone_size: .
d_call: .
v_call: TRBV2
j_call: TRBJ2-7
cdr3_nt: TGTGCCAGCATAGGCCGCAGCGGAACCTACGAGCAGTACTTC
cdr3_aa: CASIGRSGTYEQYF

clone_size: .
d_call: .
v_call: TRBV13
j_call: TRBJ2-7
cdr3_nt: TGTGCCAGCAGCTTAGGCCTTACGGACTACGAGCAGTACTTC
cdr3_aa: CASSLGLTDYEQYF

clone_size: .
d_call: .
v_call: TRBV12-3/TRBV12-4
j_call: TRBJ1-2
cdr3_nt: TGTGCCAGCAGTTTTTGGGATAACTATGGCTACACCTTC
cdr3_aa: CASSFWDNYGYTF

clone_size: .
d_call: TRBD2
v_call: TRBV27
j_call: TRBJ2-1
cdr3_nt: TGTGCCAGCAGTTTTTATCGGGGGGGTTACACTGAGCAGTTCTTC
cdr3_aa: CASSFYRGGYTEQFF

clone_size: .
d_call: .
v_call: TRBV27
j_call: TRBJ1-2
cdr3_nt: TGTGCCAGCAGTTTCTTGGCAGGATGGCCTCATGGCTACACCTTC
cdr3_aa: CASSFLAGWPHGYTF

clone_size: .
d_call: .
v_call: TRBV11-3
j_call: TRBJ2-3
cdr3_nt: TGTGCCAGCAGCTTCGGGGGTGTAGGGCTGGGAGATACGCAGTATTTT
cdr3_aa: CASSFGGVGLGDTQYF

clone_size: .
d_call: .
v_call: TRBV7-9
j_call: TRBJ1-1
cdr3_nt: TGTGCCAGCAGCACACAGGGGAACACTGAAGCTTTCTTT
cdr3_aa: CASSTQGNTEAFF

clone_size: .
d_call: .
v_call: TRBV19
j_call: TRBJ2-7
cdr3_nt: TGTGCCAGTAGTATGAAGCCGGGGGATTTCTACGAGCAGTACTTC
cdr3_aa: CASSMKPGDFYEQYF

clone_size: once
d_call: TRBD1
v_call: TRBV4-2
j_call: TRBJ2-2
cdr3_nt: TGTGCCAGCAGCCAAGACCCGGGACAGACGAACACCGGGGAGCTGTTTTTT
cdr3_aa: CASSQDPGQTNTGELFF

clone_size: .
d_call: .
v_call: TRBV6-4
j_call: TRBJ1-3
cdr3_nt: TGTGCCAGCAGTGACACAGGTTCGGGAAACACCATATATTTT
cdr3_aa: CASSDTGSGNTIYF

clone_size: .
d_call: TRBD1
v_call: TRBV7-2
j_call: TRBJ1-2
cdr3_nt: TGTGCCAGCAGCACAAGACAGGGCTCGGGCTACACCTTC
cdr3_aa: CASSTRQGSGYTF

clone_size: .
d_call: .
v_call: TRBV6-4
j_call: TRBJ2-1
cdr3_nt: TGTGCCAGCAGTGACCAAGGACTTTTTGATGAGCAGTTCTTC
cdr3_aa: CASSDQGLFDEQFF

clone_size: .
d_call: .
v_call: TRBV10-3
j_call: TRBJ1-1
cdr3_nt: TGTGCCACCCACCCGCTCGCGGCCAGGGAGATGAACACTGAAGCTTTCTTT
cdr3_aa: CATHPLAAREMNTEAFF

clone_size: .
d_call: TRBD2
v_call: TRBV4-1
j_call: TRBJ2-3
cdr3_nt: TGCGCCAGCAGCCAAGATCCCCCGGGGACTAGCGGGAGCACAGATACGCAGTATTTT
cdr3_aa: CASSQDPPGTSGSTDTQYF

clone_size: .
d_call: .
v_call: TRBV2
j_call: TRBJ1-1
cdr3_nt: TGTGCCAGCAACACAAACACTGAAGCTTTCTTT
cdr3_aa: CASNTNTEAFF

clone_size: few
d_call: .
v_call: TRBV28
j_call: TRBJ1-2
cdr3_nt: TGTGCCAGCAGCCCTTGGGAGGGCGGGACCAATGGCTACACCTTC
cdr3_aa: CASSPWEGGTNGYTF

clone_size: .
d_call: TRBD1
v_call: TRBV6-5
j_call: TRBJ2-5
cdr3_nt: TGTGCCAGCAGTTGGGGGGGACAGGGGGTACAAGAGACCCAGTACTTC
cdr3_aa: CASSWGGQGVQETQYF

clone_size: .
d_call: TRBD1
v_call: TRBV2
j_call: TRBJ2-7
cdr3_nt: TGTGCCAGCAGGGGGACAGGGCCGGGGGAGCAGTACTTC
cdr3_aa: CASRGTGPGEQYF